A single sample is the source of the 32 T cell receptor beta chains below, sequenced in a study of blood T cell repertoires in COVID-19. Repertoires were generated with immunoSEQ multiplex PCR, while TCRdb's copy carries only in-frame clones and drops some. The table includes approximately 35,000 clones, about 89% detected once. Sequenced input: peripheral blood. The receptors here all came from a human donor with active COVID-19. The donor label of this sample is uncertain.

The chain joins TRBV6-1 to TRBJ2-4, with a tentative D call TRBD1 (7 bases). V was pared by 4 bases and J by 8 bases, with 21 bases between. CDR3 length equals 16 residues. CDR1 and CDR2 from the germline V gene are MNHNS and SASEGT. The chain's CDR3 is CASSAFLGRGEDIQYF. In DNA form, the CDR3 reads TGTGCCAGCAGTGCCTTTTTAGGCAGGGGGGAGGACATTCAGTACTTC.

This CDR3 is CASSAQGGLWETQYF. CDR3 bases: TGTGCCAGCAGCGCACAGGGCGGGTTGTGGGAGACCCAGTACTTC. This sequence joins TRBV9 and TRBJ2-5; tentatively, D is TRBD1 (6 bases). Germline lookup yields CDR1 SGDLS and CDR2 YYNGEE. This CDR3 has 15 residues. The V gene lost 3 bases and the J gene lost 5 bases, with 17 bases spanning the gap. The variable domain in full, completed from reference TRBV9 and TRBJ2-5, reads DSGVTQTPKHLITATGQRVTLRCSPRSGDLSVYWYQQSLDQGLQFLIQYYNGEERAKGNILERFSAQQFPDLHSELNLSSLELGDSALYFCASSAQGGLWETQYFGPGTRLLVL.

In this sample, this clone turned up a few times. Other nucleotide sequences from this sample produce the same CDR3. The V gene is TRBV10-3, the J gene TRBJ1-3; no definite D call. CDR1 is ENHRY and CDR2 is SYGVKD in the germline V gene. The CDR3 has 14 amino acids. With 3 bases removed from V and 0 bases from J, the gap between germline ends came to 6 bases. CDR3 amino acids: CAISDGSSGNTIYF. CDR3 coding DNA: TGTGCCATCAGTGATGGTAGCTCTGGAAACACCATATATTTT.

The CDR3 loop reads CASTPTLSSYEQYF. DNA of the CDR3: TGCGCCAGCACCCCTACCCTATCCTCCTACGAGCAGTACTTC. V gene TRBV5-1 combines with J gene TRBJ2-7; D not resolved. CDR3 length: 14 residues. The germline V gene encodes CDR1 SGHRS and CDR2 YFSETQ. Deletions cut 6 bases from V and 0 bases from J, with 13 bases between.

The CDR3 sequence is CASSPPVGRETEAFF. The CDR3 region has the DNA TGTGCCAGCTCACCACCGGTGGGGAGAGAAACTGAAGCTTTCTTT. The chain uses TRBV18 and TRBJ1-1; D is unclear. With 0 bases removed from V and 5 bases from J, the gap between germline ends came to 13 bases. Looked up from germline, CDR1 is KGHSH and CDR2 is LQKENI. This CDR3 contains 15 residues.

The rearrangement uses TRBV9 and TRBJ2-1; D gene ambiguous. Germline V gives CDR1 SGDLS, CDR2 YYNGEE. The CDR3 totals 12 residues. Trimming pared 2 bases from V and 6 bases from J, leaving 6 bases between. The CDR3 region has the DNA TGTGCCAGCAGCGTTTACGGCAATGAGCAGTTCTTC. This sequence encodes CASSVYGNEQFF.

The J gene is TRBJ2-3, the V gene TRBV4-1, with TRBD2 matching over 7 bases. Trimming removed 0 bases from V and 1 base from J; junction bases left unmatched: 1. Looked up from germline, CDR1 is MGHRA and CDR2 is YSYEKL. This CDR3 has 15 residues. CDR3 region: CASSQDGGGTDTQYF. The CDR3, as DNA: TGCGCCAGCAGCCAAGATGGGGGGGGCACAGATACGCAGTATTTT.

The chain links TRBV7-9 to TRBJ1-3, with 7 positions matching TRBD1. Trimming removed 5 bases from V and 0 bases from J; junction bases left unmatched: 7. This CDR3 has 16 residues. Germline CDR1 and CDR2: SEHNR and FQNEAQ (reference sequence). Written as DNA, the CDR3 is TGTGCCAGCAGCACCACGACAGGGTTCTCTGGAAACACCATATATTTT. Translated, it gives CASSTTTGFSGNTIYF.

The genes are TRBV7-3 and TRBJ2-1; D may be TRBD2 (6 bases). CDR3 size: 13 residues. V shed 5 bases and J shed 9 bases, with 14 bases lying between them. Per germline, CDR1 SGHTA and CDR2 FQGTGA. The CDR3 DNA reads TGTGCCAGCAGCATAGTGGGGGGAGGTGAGCAGTTCTTC. Its protein product is CASSIVGGGEQFF.

The CDR3 sequence is CASSQDTRDSNPDEQFF. CDR3 bases: TGCGCCAGCAGCCAAGATACCCGGGACTCAAACCCCGATGAGCAGTTCTTC. The gene calls are TRBV4-1 and TRBJ2-1; tentatively, D is TRBD2 (6 bases). Trimming took 0 bases from V and 8 from J, leaving 20 bases between them. This CDR3 is 17 amino acids long. Germline CDR1 and CDR2: MGHRA and YSYEKL.

This rearrangement joins TRBV4-3 to TRBJ1-5; 8 bases fit TRBD1. The CDR3 consists of 18 residues. CDR1 is LGHNA and CDR2 is YSLEER in the germline V gene. V dropped 1 base and J dropped 0; count of bases not matched to a gene: 8. CDR3 DNA sequence: TGCGCCAGCAGCCAAGCAGTCACAGGGGGGGGTAGCAATCAGCCCCAGCATTTT. Its translation: CASSQAVTGGGSNQPQHF.

The chain joins TRBV18 to TRBJ2-1, with 7 nucleotides matching TRBD1. This CDR3 has 15 amino acids. Germline CDR1 reads KGHSH; CDR2 reads LQKENI. J gave up 10 bases and V 3 bases, and 12 bases lay outside the gene matches. CDR3 amino acids: CASSPPTLDREEQFF. The CDR3 DNA follows: TGTGCCAGCTCACCCCCTACGCTAGACAGGGAAGAGCAGTTCTTC.

The chain couples TRBV25-1 to TRBJ1-2, with a weak D call TRBD1 (6 bases). CDR1 is MGHDK and CDR2 is SYGVNS in the germline V gene. V was cut by 2 bases and J by 6 bases, with 19 bases left in between. The CDR3 has 16 amino acids. Here the CDR3 reads CASSEDMRGSGNGYTF. CDR3 nucleotides: TGTGCCAGCAGTGAAGATATGAGGGGGAGTGGGAATGGCTACACCTTC.

The rearrangement links TRBV7-2 to TRBJ1-2; 8 positions match TRBD1. The V gene's germline CDR1 is SGHTA and CDR2 FQGNSA. The CDR3 covers 16 residues. V gave up 5 bases and J gave up 0 bases; unmatched junction bases: 8. CDR3 sequence reads: CASSKRPTGANYGYTF. The CDR3 bases are TGTGCCAGCAGCAAGCGCCCGACAGGGGCTAACTATGGCTACACCTTC.

The chain joins TRBV5-1 to TRBJ2-1, with 7 bases that match TRBD2. Germline CDR1 is SGHRS and CDR2 is YFSETQ. With V trimmed by 0 bases and J by 5 bases, 5 bases remained unmatched. CDR3 length: 15 amino acids. The CDR3 sequence: CASSLETGGHNEQFF. CDR3 bases: TGCGCCAGCAGCTTGGAAACGGGGGGACACAATGAGCAGTTCTTC.

V is TRBV11-3 and J is TRBJ2-1; 7 nucleotides match TRBD1. CDR3 length: 16 residues. Unmatched junction bases numbered 8, after V lost 2 bases and J lost 4 bases. Germline V gene sequence: CDR1 SGHNT, CDR2 YENEEA. The CDR3 loop is CASSLNLPTGYNEQFF. The CDR3 DNA reads as TGTGCCAGCAGCTTAAATCTCCCGACAGGGTACAATGAGCAGTTCTTC.

The chain is built from TRBV20-1 and TRBJ1-5; tentative D call: TRBD1 (5 bases). The V end was cut by 3 bases, the J end by 2 bases, with 14 bases between. This CDR3 has 15 amino acids. Germline V lookup: CDR1 DFQATT, CDR2 SNEGSKA (reference sequence). The CDR3, as DNA: TGCAGTGCTAGTACCAGACAGCCACGCAATCAGCCCCAGCATTTT. Its translation is CSASTRQPRNQPQHF.

The chain has TRBV9 and TRBJ2-3; D may be TRBD1 (5 bases). Deletions cut 7 bases from V and 2 bases from J, with 8 bases between. CDR1 is SGDLS, CDR2 YYNGEE, per germline. The CDR3 totals 12 residues. The CDR3 sequence is CASGRDTDTQYF. The CDR3 nucleotides read TGTGCCAGCGGCAGGGACACAGATACGCAGTATTTT.

The rearrangement links TRBV7-2 to TRBJ2-5; D not resolved. Trimming shortened V by 2 bases and J by 3 bases, and 13 bases separated the two germline ends. CDR1 and CDR2 (germline): SGHTA, FQGNSA. The CDR3 sequence is 15 residues long. The CDR3 region is CASSLSLSKEETQYF. The DNA for the CDR3 is TGTGCCAGCAGCTTAAGTCTTAGCAAGGAAGAGACCCAGTACTTC.

The CDR3 loop is CASSQGQSSDTQYF. The CDR3 bases are TGTGCCAGCAGCCAAGGACAGAGTTCAGATACGCAGTATTTT. This sequence joins TRBV3-1 (or the pseudogene TRBV3-2) and TRBJ2-3, with D possibly being TRBD1 (5 bases). Trimming cost V 1 base and J 4 bases, with 9 bases left between them. The CDR3 has 14 residues. From germline, CDR1 is LGHDT and CDR2 YNNKEL (reference sequence).

CDR3: CAWKKWGGSSYEQYF. The CDR3 DNA sequence: TGTGCCTGGAAGAAGTGGGGGGGGTCCTCCTACGAGCAGTACTTC. The rearrangement joins TRBV30 to TRBJ2-7; 7 nucleotides match TRBD2. The J segment lost 0 bases and the V segment lost 4 bases, leaving 9 bases of the junction unmatched. Germline CDR1 and CDR2: GTSNPN and SVGIG (reference sequence). This CDR3 contains 15 residues.

This clone appeared a single time. V and J are TRBV28 and TRBJ2-4, with D tentatively TRBD1 (5 bases). The CDR3 extends over 18 amino acids. Germline CDR1 is MDHEN and CDR2 is SYDVKM. V was shortened by 3 bases and J by 8 bases, with 26 bases between the two germline ends. CDR3 sequence (DNA): TGTGCCAGCAGTTTTTTATCCGGAAGGGGTAGGCAAACGGACATTCAGTACTTC. Encoded protein: CASSFLSGRGRQTDIQYF. The full variable domain, in which reference TRBV28 and TRBJ2-4 provide the parts outside the CDR3, is DVKVTQSSRYLVKRTGEKVFLECVQDMDHENMFWYRQDPGLGLRLIYFSYDVKMKEKGDIPEGYSVSREKKERFSLILESASTNQTSMYLCASSFLSGRGRQTDIQYFGAGTRLSVL.

The V and J genes are TRBV2 and TRBJ2-5; TRBD2 is a possible D gene (5 bases). This CDR3 spans 13 amino acids. CDR1 and CDR2 (germline): SNHLY, FYNNEI. Between the trimmed V and J ends, which lost 7 bases and 4 bases, there was a span of 13 bases. The CDR3 nucleotides read TGTGCCAGCAACGAGGGAGTTGGAGAGACCCAGTACTTC. Translating gives CASNEGVGETQYF.

The J gene is TRBJ1-6, the V gene TRBV10-3, with D maybe TRBD1 (5 bases). The V end lost 1 base, the J end lost 0 bases, and 10 bases lay between the germline ends. This CDR3 spans 17 amino acids. Germline V gene data show CDR1 as ENHRY and CDR2 as SYGVKD. Written as DNA, the CDR3 is TGTGCCATCAGTGAGTTTCAGGGAAGCTCCTATAATTCACCCCTCCACTTT. Protein product: CAISEFQGSSYNSPLHF.

V usage is TRBV28 and J usage is TRBJ1-4, with 7 bases aligning to TRBD1. Germline V CDR1 and CDR2: MDHEN, SYDVKM. With 4 bases clipped from V and 8 bases from J, the junction kept 7 bases outside the gene matches. The CDR3 extends over 14 amino acids. This chain's CDR3 is CASSSGTEGEKLFF. For the CDR3, the DNA is TGTGCCAGCAGTTCCGGGACAGAGGGGGAAAAACTGTTTTTT.

This chain joins TRBV30 and TRBJ2-3; TRBD2 aligns across 14 bases. Germline V lookup: CDR1 GTSNPN, CDR2 SVGIG (reference sequence). The CDR3 totals 16 residues. V dropped 5 bases and J dropped 3; count of bases not matched to a gene: 7. The CDR3 here is CAWCTGLAGVTDTQYF. The CDR3 DNA is TGTGCCTGGTGTACGGGACTAGCGGGAGTTACAGATACGCAGTATTTT.

In its sample, this clone was seen once. The chain uses TRBV2 and TRBJ2-2, with 7 bases matching TRBD2. V was clipped by 8 bases and J by 4 bases; unmatched bases: 10. The germline V gene has CDR1 SNHLY and CDR2 FYNNEI. The CDR3 sequence is 15 residues long. DNA of the CDR3: TGTGCCAGCCACCGGGAGGTACCGGGCACCGGGGAGCTGTTTTTT. It translates to CASHREVPGTGELFF.

CDR3 loop: CASSQGVSEDTDTQYF. The CDR3 DNA sequence: TGTGCCAGCAGCCAAGGGGTTAGCGAGGACACAGATACGCAGTATTTT. This chain uses TRBV4-2 with TRBJ2-3, with D possibly matching TRBD2 (5 bases). V was shortened by 1 base and J by 2 bases, with 13 bases between the two germline ends. From germline, CDR1 is LGHNA and CDR2 YNFKEQ. This CDR3 contains 16 residues.

The CDR3 reads CASSPRVSNTGELFF. The CDR3 DNA is TGCGCCAGCAGCCCAAGAGTGTCTAACACCGGGGAGCTGTTTTTT. The V call is TRBV5-1, the J call TRBJ2-2; D remains unclear. The CDR3 contains 15 residues. Germline-derived CDR1 and CDR2 are SGHRS and YFSETQ. V lost 4 bases to trimming and J lost 2 bases, with 12 bases between them.

This clone occurred a few times. The CDR3 loop reads CASSLMGANTEAFF. CDR3 nucleotides: TGTGCCAGCAGCTTAATGGGGGCGAACACTGAAGCTTTCTTT. The chain links TRBV7-2 to TRBJ1-1, with D possibly being TRBD1 (6 bases). The germline V and J ends were trimmed by 2 bases and 1 base, with 8 bases remaining between them. Per germline, CDR1 SGHTA and CDR2 FQGNSA. The length of the CDR3 is 14 residues.

The chain links TRBV30 to TRBJ1-2; D uncertain. The CDR3 length is 12 residues. Germline assignment: CDR1 GTSNPN and CDR2 SVGIG (reference sequence). V was clipped by 1 base and J by 4 bases, with 7 bases between them. CDR3 coding DNA: TGTGCCTGGAGTGGAGGATCCTATGGCTACACCTTC. Its translation is CAWSGGSYGYTF.

The rearrangement links TRBV27 to TRBJ1-5; D gene ambiguous. The CDR3 is made up of 15 amino acids. The germline V and J ends were trimmed by 0 bases and 2 bases, with 8 bases remaining between them. Looked up from germline, CDR1 is MNHEY and CDR2 is SMNVEV (reference sequence). The CDR3 sequence: CASSLSRYGNQPQHF. The DNA of the CDR3 is TGTGCCAGCAGTTTATCTCGGTATGGCAATCAGCCCCAGCATTTT.